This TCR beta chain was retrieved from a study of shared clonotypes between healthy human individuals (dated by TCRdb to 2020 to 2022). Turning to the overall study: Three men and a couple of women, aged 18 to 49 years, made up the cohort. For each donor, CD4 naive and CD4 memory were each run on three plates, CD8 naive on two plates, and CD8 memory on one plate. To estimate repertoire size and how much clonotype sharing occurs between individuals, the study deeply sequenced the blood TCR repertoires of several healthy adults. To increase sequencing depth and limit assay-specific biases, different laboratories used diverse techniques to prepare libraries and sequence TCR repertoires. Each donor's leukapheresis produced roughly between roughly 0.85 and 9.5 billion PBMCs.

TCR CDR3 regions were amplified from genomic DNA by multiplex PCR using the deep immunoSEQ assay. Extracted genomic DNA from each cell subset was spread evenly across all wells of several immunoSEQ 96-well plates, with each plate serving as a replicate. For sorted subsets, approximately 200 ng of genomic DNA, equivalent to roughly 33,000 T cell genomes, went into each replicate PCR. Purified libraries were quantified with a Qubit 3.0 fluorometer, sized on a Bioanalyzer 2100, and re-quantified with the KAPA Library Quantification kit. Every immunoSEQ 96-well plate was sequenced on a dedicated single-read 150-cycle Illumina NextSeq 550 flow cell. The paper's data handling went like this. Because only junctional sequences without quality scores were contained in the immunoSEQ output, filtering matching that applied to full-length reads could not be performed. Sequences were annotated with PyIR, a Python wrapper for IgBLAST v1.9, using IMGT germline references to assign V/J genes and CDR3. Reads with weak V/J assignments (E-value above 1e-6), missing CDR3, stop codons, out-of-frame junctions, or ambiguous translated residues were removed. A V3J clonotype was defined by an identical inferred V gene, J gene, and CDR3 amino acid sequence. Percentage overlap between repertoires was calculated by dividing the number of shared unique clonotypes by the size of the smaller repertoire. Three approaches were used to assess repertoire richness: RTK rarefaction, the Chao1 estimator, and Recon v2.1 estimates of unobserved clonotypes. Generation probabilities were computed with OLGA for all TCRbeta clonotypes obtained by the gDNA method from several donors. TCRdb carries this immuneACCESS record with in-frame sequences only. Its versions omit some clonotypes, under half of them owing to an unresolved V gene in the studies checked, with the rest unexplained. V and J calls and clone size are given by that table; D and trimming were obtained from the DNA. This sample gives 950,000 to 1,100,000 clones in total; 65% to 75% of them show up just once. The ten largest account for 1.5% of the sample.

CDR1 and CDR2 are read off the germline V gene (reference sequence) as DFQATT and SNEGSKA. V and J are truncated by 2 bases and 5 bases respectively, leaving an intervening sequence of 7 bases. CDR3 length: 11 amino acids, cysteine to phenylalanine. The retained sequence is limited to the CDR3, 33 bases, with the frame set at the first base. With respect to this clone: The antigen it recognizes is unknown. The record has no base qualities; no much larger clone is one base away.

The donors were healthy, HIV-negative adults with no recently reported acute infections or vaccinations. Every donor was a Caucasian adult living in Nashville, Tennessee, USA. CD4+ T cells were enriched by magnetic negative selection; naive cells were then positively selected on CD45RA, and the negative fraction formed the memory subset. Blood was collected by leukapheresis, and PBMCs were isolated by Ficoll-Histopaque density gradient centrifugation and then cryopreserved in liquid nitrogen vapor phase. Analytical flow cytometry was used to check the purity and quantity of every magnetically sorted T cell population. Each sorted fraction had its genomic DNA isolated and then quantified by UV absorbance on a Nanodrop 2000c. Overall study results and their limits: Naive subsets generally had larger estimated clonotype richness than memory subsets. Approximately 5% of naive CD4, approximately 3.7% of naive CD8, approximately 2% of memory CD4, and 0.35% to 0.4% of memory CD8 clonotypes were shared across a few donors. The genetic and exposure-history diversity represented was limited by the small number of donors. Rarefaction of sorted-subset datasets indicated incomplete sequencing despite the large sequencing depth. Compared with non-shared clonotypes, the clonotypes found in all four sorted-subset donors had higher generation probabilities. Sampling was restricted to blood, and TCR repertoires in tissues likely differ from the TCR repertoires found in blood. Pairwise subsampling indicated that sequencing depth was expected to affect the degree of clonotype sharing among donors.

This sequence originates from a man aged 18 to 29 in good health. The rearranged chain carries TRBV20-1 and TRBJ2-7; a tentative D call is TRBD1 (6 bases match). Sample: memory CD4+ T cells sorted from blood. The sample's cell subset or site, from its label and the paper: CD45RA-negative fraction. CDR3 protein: CSARKGDEQYF. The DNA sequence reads TGCAGTGCTAGAAAGGGGGACGAGCAGTACTTC.